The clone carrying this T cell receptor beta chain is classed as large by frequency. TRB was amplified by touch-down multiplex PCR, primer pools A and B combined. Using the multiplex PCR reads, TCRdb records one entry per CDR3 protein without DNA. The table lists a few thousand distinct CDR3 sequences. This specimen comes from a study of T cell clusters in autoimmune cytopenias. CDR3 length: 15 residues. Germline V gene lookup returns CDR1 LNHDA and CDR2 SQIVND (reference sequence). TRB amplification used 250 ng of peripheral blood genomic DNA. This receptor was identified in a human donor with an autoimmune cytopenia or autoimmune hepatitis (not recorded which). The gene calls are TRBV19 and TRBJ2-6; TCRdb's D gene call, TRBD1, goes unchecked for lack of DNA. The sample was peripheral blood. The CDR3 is CASRQGASGANVLTF.